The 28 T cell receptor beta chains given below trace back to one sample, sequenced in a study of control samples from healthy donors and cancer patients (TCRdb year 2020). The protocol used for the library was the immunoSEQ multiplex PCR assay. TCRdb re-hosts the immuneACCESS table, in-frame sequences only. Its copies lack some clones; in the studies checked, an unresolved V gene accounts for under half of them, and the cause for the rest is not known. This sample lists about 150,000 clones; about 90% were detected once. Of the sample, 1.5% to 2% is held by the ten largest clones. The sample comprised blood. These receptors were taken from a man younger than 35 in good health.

The CDR3 DNA reads as TGCGCCAGCAGTGAGTCTGGCGCGGGGTCCTCCTACGAGCAGTACTTC. This gives the protein CASSESGAGSSYEQYF. This chain joins TRBV10-1 and TRBJ2-7, with D tentatively TRBD2 (6 bases). Germline CDR1 and CDR2: WNHNN and SYGVQD (reference sequence). This CDR3 has 16 amino acids. V was clipped by 0 bases and J by 0 bases, with 12 bases between them.

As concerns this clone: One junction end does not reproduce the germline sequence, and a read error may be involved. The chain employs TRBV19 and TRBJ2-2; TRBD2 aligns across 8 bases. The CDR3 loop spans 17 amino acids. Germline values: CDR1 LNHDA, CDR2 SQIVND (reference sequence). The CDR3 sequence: CVSSLGMGLGDTGELFF. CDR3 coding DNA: TGTGTCAGTAGTTTAGGAATGGGACTAGGGGACACCGGGGAGCTGTTTTTT.

CDR3 region: CAWSVGTFADRGETQYF. DNA of the CDR3: TGTGCCTGGAGTGTAGGGACCTTCGCAGATAGAGGGGAGACCCAGTACTTC. V gene TRBV30 combines with J gene TRBJ2-5, with D possibly being TRBD1 or TRBD2 (5 bases each). V gave up 0 bases and J gave up 5 bases, with 22 bases separating them. This CDR3 spans 17 amino acids. Germline V gives CDR1 GTSNPN, CDR2 SVGIG (reference sequence). The full variable domain, rest sourced from reference TRBV30 and TRBJ2-5, is SQTIHQWPATLVQPVGSPLSLECTVEGTSNPNLYWYRQAAGRGLQLLFYSVGIGQISSEVPQNLSASRPQDRQFILSSKKLLLSDSGFYLCAWSVGTFADRGETQYFGPGTRLLVL.

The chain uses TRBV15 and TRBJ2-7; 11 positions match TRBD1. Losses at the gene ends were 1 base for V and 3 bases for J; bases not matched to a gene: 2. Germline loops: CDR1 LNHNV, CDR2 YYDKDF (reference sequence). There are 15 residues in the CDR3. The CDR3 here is CATSRGGTGGYEQYF. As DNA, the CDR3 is TGTGCCACCAGCAGAGGGGGGACAGGGGGCTACGAGCAGTACTTC.

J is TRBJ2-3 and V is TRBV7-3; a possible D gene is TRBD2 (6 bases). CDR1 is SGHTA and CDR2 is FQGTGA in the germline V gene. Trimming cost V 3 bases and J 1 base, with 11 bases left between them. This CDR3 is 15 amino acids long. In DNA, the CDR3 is TGTGCCAGCAGCTTGGAGGGCACCCGCACAGATACGCAGTATTTT. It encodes CASSLEGTRTDTQYF.

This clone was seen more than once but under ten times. CDR3 nucleotide sequence: TGTGCCAGCTCCCCTTGGGGGGGAACGAACACTGAAGCTTTCTTT. It encodes CASSPWGGTNTEAFF. The chain has TRBV18 and TRBJ1-1; D might be TRBD1 (5 bases). The ends were cut back, 6 bases at V and 1 base at J, with 15 bases in the middle. From germline, CDR1 is KGHSH and CDR2 LQKENI. This CDR3 spans 15 amino acids. The full variable domain, its missing parts supplied by reference TRBV18 and TRBJ1-1, is NAGVMQNPRHLVRRRGQEARLRCSPMKGHSHVYWYRQLPEEGLKFMVYLQKENIIDESGMPKERFSAEFPKEGPSILRIQQVVRGDSAAYFCASSPWGGTNTEAFFGQGTRLTVV.

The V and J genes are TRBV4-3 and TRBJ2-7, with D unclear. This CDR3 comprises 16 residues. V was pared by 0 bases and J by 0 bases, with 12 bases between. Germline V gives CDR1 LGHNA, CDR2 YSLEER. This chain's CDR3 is CASSQDRTASSYEQYF. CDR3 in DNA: TGCGCCAGCAGCCAAGATCGAACAGCAAGCTCCTACGAGCAGTACTTC.

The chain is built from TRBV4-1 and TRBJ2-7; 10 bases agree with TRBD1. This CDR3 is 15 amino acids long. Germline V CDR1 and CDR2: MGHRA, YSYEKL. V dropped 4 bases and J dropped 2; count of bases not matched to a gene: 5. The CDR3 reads CASSLRGTGAYEQYF. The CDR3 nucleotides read TGCGCCAGCAGCCTTCGGGGGACAGGGGCCTACGAGCAGTACTTC.

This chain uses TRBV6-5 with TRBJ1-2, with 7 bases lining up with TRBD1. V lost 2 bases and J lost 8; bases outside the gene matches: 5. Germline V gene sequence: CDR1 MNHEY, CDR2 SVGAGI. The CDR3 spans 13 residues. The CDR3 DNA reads TGTGCCAGCAGTTACAGACAGGGAGGCGGCTACACCTTC. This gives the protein CASSYRQGGGYTF.

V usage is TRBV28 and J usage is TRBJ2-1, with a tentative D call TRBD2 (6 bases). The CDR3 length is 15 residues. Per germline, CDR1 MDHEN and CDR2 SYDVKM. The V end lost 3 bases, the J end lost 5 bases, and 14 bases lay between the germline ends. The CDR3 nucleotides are TGTGCCAGCAGTTTTGCCGGGACTGAGGACAATGAGCAGTTCTTC. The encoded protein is CASSFAGTEDNEQFF. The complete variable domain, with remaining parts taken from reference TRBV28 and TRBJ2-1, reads DVKVTQSSRYLVKRTGEKVFLECVQDMDHENMFWYRQDPGLGLRLIYFSYDVKMKEKGDIPEGYSVSREKKERFSLILESASTNQTSMYLCASSFAGTEDNEQFFGPGTRLTVL.

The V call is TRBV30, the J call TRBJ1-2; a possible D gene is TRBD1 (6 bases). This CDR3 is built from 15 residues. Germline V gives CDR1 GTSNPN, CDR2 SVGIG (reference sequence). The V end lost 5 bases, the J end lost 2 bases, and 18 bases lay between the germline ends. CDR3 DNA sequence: TGTGCCTGGGGGACCGGATGGGGGGCGAACTATGGCTACACCTTC. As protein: CAWGTGWGANYGYTF. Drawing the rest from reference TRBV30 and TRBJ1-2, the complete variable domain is SQTIHQWPATLVQPVGSPLSLECTVEGTSNPNLYWYRQAAGRGLQLLFYSVGIGQISSEVPQNLSASRPQDRQFILSSKKLLLSDSGFYLCAWGTGWGANYGYTFGSGTRLTVV.

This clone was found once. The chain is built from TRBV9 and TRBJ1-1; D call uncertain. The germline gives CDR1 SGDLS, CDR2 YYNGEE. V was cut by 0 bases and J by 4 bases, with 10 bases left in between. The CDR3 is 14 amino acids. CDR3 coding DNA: TGTGCCAGCAGCGTAGACCCGGAGGGCACTGAAGCTTTCTTT. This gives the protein CASSVDPEGTEAFF.

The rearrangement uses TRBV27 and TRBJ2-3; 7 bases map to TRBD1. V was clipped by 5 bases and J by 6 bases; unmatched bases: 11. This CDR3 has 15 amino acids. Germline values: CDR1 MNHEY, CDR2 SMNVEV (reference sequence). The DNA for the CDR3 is TGTGCCAGCAGTCCCGGGACCCTACAGGGGGATACGCAGTATTTT. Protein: CASSPGTLQGDTQYF.

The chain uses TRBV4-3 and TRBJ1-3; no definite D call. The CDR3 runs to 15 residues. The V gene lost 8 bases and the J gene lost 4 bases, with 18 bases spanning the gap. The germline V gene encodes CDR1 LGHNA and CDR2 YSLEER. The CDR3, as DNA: TGCGCCAGCGGACCCTACCCGCTGAGAGGAAACACCATATATTTT. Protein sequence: CASGPYPLRGNTIYF.

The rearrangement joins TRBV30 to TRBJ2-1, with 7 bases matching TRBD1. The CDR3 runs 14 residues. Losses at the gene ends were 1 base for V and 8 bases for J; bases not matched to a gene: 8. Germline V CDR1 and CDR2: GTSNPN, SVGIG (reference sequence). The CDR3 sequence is CAWSGGGIRDEQFF. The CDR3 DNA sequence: TGTGCCTGGAGTGGAGGGGGCATACGGGATGAGCAGTTCTTC.

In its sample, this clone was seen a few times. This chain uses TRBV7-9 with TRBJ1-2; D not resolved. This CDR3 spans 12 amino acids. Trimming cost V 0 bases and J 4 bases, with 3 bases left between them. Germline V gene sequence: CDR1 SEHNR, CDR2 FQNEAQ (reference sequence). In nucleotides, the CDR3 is TGTGCCAGCAGCTTAGCCACCTATGGCTACACCTTC. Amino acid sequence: CASSLATYGYTF.

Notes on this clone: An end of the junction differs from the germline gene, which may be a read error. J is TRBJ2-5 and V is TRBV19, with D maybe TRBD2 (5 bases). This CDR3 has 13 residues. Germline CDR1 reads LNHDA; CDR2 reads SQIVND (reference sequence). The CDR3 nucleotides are TGTGCCAGTAGAATAGGAGGTAGAGAGACCCAGTACTTC. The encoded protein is CASRIGGRETQYF.

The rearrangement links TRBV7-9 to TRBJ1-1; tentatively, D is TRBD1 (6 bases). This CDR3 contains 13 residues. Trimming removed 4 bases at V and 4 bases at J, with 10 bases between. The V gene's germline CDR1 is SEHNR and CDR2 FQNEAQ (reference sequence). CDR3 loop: CASSYQGSTEAFF. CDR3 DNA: TGTGCCAGCAGCTATCAGGGGTCCACTGAAGCTTTCTTT.

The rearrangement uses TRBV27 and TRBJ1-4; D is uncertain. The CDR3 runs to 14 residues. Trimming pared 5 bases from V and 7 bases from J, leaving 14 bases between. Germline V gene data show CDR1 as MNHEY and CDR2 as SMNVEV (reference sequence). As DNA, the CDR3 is TGTGCCAGCAGTATTCGGGGTTCGAGTGAAAAACTGTTTTTT. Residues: CASSIRGSSEKLFF.

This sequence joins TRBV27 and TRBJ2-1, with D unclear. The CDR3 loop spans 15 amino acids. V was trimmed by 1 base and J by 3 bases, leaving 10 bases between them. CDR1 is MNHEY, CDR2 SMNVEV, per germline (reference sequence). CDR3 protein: CASSLYPDGYNEQFF. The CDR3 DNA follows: TGTGCCAGCAGTTTATACCCCGACGGCTACAATGAGCAGTTCTTC.

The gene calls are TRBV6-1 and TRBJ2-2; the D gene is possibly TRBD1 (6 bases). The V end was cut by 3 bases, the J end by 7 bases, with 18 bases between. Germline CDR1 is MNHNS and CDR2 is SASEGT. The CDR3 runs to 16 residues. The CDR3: CASSDRITGWGGELFF. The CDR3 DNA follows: TGTGCCAGCAGTGACAGAATCACAGGGTGGGGCGGGGAGCTGTTTTTT.

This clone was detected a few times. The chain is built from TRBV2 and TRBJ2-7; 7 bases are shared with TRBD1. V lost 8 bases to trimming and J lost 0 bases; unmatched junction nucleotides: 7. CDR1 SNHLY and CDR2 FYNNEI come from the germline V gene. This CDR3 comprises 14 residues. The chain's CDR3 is CASRPTGNSYEQYF. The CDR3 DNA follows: TGTGCCAGCCGGCCGACAGGGAACTCCTACGAGCAGTACTTC. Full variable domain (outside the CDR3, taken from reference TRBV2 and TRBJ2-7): EPEVTQTPSHQVTQMGQEVILRCVPISNHLYFYWYRQILGQKVEFLVSFYNNEISEKSEIFDDQFSVERPDGSNFTLKIRSTKLEDSAMYFCASRPTGNSYEQYFGPGTRLTVT.

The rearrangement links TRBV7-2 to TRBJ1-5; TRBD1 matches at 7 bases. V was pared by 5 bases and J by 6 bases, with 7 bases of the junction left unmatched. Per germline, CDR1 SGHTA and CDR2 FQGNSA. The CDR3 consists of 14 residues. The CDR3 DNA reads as TGTGCCAGCAGCCCAGGGGGGTTAGGTCAGCCCCAGCATTTT. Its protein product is CASSPGGLGQPQHF.

The CDR3 bases are TGTGCCTGGAGTGTATTGGCATGGGGCTACACCTTC. It encodes CAWSVLAWGYTF. The chain joins TRBV30 to TRBJ1-2; D not certain. CDR1 and CDR2 (germline): GTSNPN, SVGIG (reference sequence). V gave up 0 bases and J gave up 8 bases, with 10 bases separating them. This CDR3 comprises 12 residues.

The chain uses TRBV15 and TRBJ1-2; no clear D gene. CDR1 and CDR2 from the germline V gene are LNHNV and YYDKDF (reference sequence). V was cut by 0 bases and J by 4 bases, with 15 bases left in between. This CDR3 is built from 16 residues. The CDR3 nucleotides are TGTGCCACCAGCAGAGAGTACGGCAGAAACTCCTATGGCTACACCTTC. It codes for CATSREYGRNSYGYTF.

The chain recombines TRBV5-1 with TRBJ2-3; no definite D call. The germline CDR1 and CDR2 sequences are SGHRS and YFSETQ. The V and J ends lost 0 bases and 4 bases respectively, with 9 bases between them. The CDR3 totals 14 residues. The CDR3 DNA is TGCGCCAGCAGCTTGGCAGACGAAGCAGATACGCAGTATTTT. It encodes CASSLADEADTQYF. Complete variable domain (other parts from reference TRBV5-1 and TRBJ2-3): KAGVTQTPRYLIKTRGQQVTLSCSPISGHRSVSWYQQTPGQGLQFLFEYFSETQRNKGNFPGRFSGRQFSNSRSEMNVSTLELGDSALYLCASSLADEADTQYFGPGTRLTVL.

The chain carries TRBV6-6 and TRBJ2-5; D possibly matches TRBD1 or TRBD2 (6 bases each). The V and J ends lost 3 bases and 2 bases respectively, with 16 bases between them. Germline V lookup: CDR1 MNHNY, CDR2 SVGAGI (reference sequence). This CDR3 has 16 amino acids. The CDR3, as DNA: TGTGCCAGCAGTTATCAGGGTTCGGGGGCACAAGAGACCCAGTACTTC. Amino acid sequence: CASSYQGSGAQETQYF.

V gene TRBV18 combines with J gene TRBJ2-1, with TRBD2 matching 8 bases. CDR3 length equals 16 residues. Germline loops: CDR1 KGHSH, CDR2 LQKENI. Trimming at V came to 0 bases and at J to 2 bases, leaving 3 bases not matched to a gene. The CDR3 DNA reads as TGTGCCAGCTCACCACCCGCCGGGGGGGCCTACAATGAGCAGTTCTTC. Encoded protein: CASSPPAGGAYNEQFF.